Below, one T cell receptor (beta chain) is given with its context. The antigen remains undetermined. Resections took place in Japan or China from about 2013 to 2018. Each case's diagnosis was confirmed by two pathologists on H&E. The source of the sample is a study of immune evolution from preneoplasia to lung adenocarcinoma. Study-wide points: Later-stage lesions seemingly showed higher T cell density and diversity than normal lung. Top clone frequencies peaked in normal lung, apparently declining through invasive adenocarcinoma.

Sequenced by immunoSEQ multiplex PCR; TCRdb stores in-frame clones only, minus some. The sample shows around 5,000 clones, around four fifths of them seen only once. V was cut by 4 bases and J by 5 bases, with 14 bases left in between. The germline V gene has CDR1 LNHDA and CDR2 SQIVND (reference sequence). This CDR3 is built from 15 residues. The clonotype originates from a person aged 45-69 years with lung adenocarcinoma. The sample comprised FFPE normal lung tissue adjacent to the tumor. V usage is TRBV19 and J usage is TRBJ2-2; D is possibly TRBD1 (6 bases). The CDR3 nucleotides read TGTGCCAGTAGTAGAGATACAGGGTTGACCGGGGAGCTGTTTTTT. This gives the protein CASSRDTGLTGELFF.